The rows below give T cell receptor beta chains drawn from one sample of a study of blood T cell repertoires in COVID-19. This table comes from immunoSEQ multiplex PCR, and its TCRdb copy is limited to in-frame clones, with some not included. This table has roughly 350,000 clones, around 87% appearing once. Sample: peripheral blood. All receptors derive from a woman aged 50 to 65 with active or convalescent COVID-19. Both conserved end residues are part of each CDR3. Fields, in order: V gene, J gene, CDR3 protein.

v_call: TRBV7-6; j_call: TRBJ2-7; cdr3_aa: CASSPLGGTVHEQYF
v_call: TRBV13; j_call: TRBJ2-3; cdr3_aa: CASSPRASGGPDTQYF
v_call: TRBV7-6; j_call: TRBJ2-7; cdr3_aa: CASSYGAGETYEQYF
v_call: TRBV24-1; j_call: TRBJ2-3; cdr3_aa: CATSDPTRRYTQYF
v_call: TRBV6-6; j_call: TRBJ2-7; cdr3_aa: CASSPYYEQYF
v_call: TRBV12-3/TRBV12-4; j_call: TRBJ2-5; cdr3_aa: CASRPTGGEEYF
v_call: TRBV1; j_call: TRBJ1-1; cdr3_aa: CTSSHDQGNTEAFF
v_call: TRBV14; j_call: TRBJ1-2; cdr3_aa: CASSPAGNYGYTF
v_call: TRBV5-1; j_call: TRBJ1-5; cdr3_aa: CASWRRGNQPQHF
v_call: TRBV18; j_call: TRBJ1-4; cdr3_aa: CASSPGAGTRVNEKLFF
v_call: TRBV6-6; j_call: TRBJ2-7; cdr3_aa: CASSYFGSYEQYF
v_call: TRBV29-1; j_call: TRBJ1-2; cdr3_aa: CSVAAGNYGYTF
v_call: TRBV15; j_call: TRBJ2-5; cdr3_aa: CATSRARSSGRVETQYF
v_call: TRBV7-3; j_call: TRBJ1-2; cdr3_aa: CASSPKGTVYGGYTF
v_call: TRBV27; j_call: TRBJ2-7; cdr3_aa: CASSLAESSYEQYF
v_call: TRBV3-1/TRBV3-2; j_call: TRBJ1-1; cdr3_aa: CASSQDRGAGEAFF
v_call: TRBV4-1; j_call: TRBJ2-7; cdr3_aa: CASSQVSGGAYEQYF
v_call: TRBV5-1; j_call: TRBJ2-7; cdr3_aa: CASSLDAGGLLGEQYF
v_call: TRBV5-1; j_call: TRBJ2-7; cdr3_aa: CASSLAGGGAPGEQYF
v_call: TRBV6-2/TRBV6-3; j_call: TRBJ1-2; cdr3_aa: CASSFIRDRGSYTF
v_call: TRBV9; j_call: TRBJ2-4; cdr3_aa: CASSVIAGGGIQYF
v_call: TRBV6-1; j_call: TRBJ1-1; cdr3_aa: CASSVGQYNTEAFF
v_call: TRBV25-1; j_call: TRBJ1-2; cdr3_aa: CASSEETGQIYGYTF
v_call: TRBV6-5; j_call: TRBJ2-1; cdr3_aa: CATSRDSSYNEQFF
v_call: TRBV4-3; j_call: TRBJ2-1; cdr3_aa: CASSQDWTGSLLWDEQFF
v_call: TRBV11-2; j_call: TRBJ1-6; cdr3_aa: CASSLVGDTNSPLHF
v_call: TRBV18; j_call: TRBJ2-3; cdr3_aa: CASSPRLSTSGRGADTQYF
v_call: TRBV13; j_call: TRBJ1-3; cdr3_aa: CASSLQVAGNTIYF
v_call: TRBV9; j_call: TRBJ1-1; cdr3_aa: CASSAGMSFMNTEAFF
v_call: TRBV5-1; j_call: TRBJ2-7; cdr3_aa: CASSLVDSLSYEQYF
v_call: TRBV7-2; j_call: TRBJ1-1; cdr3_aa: CASSLWDSRLNTEAFF
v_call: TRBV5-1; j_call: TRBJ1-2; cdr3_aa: CASSQGEGTLGGYTF
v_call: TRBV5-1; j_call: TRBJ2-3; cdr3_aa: CASSVSGRALDTQYF
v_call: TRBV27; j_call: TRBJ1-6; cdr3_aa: CASSLTGGNSPLHF
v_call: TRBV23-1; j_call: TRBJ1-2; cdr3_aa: CASSPGTGDGYTF
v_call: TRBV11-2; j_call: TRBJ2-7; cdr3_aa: CASSLASLREGYEQYF
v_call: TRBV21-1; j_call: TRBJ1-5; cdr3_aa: CASIQNQPQHF
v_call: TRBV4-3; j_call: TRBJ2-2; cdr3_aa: CASSQALAGGRGTGELFF
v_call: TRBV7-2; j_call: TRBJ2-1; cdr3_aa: CAPGASGRCAYNEQFF
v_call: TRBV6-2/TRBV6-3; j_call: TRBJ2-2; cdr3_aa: CASSYSTGETGELFF
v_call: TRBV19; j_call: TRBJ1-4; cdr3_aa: CASSIRQGRNEKLFF
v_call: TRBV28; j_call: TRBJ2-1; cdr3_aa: CASSSPREEIYNEQFF
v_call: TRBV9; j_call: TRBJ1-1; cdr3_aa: CASSPGTGYSTEAFF
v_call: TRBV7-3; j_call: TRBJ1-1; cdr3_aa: CASSLKTPQGERNTEAFF
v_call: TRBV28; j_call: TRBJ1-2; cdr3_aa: CASSLRQQVGSYGYTF
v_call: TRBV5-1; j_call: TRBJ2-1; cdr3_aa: CASSSGTSGNEQFF
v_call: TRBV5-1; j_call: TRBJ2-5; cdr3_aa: CASSPVAGAGVETQYF
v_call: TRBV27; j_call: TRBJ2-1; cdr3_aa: CASSLKCWLFVGEDNEQFF
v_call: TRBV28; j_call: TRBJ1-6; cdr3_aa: CASSPPVTEKLHF
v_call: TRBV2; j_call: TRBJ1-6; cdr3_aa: CAKQGSSYNSPLHF
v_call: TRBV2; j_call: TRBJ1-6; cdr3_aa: CASRGPGQGTSPLHF
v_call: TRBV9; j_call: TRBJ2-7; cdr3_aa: CASSPGLAGNEQYF
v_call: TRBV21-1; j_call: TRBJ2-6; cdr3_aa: CASSFRPGTGTISGANVLTF